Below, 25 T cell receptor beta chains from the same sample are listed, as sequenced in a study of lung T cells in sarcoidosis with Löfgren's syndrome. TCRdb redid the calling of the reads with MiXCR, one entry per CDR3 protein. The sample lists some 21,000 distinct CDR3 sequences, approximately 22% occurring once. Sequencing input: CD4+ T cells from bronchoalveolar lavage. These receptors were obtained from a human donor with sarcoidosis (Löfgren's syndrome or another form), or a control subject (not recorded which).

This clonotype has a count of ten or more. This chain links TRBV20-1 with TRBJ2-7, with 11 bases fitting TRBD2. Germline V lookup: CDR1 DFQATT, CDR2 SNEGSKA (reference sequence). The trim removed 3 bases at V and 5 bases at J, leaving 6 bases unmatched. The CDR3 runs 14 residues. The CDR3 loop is CSASKLAGAHEQYF. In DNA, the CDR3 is TGCAGTGCTAGTAAACTAGCGGGAGCCCACGAGCAGTACTTC.

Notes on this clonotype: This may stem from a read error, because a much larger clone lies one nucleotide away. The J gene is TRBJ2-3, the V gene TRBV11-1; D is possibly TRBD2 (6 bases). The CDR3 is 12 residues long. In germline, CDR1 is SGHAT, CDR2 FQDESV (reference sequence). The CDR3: CAGSPGSDTQYF. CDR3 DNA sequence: TGTGCCGGCAGCCCCGGGAGCGATACGCAGTATTTT.

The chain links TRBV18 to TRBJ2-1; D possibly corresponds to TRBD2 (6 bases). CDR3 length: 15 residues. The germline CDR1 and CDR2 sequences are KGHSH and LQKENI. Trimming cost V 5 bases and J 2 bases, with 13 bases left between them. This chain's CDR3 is CASSERGTTYNEQFF. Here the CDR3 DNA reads TGTGCCAGCTCAGAACGGGGGACGACCTACAATGAGCAGTTCTTC.

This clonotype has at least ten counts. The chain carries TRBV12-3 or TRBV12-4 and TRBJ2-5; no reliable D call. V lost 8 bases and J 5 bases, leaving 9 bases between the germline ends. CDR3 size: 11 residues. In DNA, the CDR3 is TGTGCCAGCCGACGCTCGGAGACCCAGTACTTC. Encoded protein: CASRRSETQYF.

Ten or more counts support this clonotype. CDR3 residues: CASSPTGFYGYTF. DNA of the CDR3: TGTGCCAGCAGCCCGACAGGATTCTATGGCTACACCTTC. J is TRBJ1-2 and V is TRBV28; tentative D call: TRBD1 (6 bases). The germline V gene encodes CDR1 MDHEN and CDR2 SYDVKM. This CDR3 region has 13 residues. Trimming stripped 6 bases from V and 4 bases from J, with 12 bases between.

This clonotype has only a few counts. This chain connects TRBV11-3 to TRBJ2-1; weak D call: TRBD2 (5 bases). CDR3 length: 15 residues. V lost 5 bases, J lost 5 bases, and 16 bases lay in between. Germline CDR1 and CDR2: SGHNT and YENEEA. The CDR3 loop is CASSLTRDLHNEQFF. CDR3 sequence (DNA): TGTGCCAGCAGCCTCACTAGGGATCTCCACAATGAGCAGTTCTTC.

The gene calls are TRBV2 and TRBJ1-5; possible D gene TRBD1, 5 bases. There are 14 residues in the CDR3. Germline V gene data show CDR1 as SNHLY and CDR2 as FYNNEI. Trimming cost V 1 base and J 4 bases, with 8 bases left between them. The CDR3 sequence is CASSEGGRNQPQHF. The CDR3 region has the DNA TGTGCCAGCAGTGAAGGGGGCAGGAATCAGCCCCAGCATTTT.

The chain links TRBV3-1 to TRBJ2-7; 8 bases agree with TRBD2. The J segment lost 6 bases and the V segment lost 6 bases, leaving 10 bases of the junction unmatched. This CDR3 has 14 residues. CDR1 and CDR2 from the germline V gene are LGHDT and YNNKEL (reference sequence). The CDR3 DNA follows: TGTGCCAGCAGTTACAGGACTAGCATGGCCGAGCAGTACTTC. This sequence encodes CASSYRTSMAEQYF.

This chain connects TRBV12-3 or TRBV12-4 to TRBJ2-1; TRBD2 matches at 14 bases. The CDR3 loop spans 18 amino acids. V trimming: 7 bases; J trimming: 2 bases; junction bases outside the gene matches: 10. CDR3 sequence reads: CASIPPPGLAGAYNEQFF. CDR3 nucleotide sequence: TGTGCCAGCATCCCCCCCCCGGGACTAGCGGGAGCCTACAATGAGCAGTTCTTC.

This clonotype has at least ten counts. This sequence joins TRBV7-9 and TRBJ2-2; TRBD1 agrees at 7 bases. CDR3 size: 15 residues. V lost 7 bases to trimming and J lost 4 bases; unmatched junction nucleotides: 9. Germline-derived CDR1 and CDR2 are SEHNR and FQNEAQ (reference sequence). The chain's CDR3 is CASTRTGAVTGELFF. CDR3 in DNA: TGTGCCAGCACCCGTACAGGGGCGGTCACCGGGGAGCTGTTTTTT.

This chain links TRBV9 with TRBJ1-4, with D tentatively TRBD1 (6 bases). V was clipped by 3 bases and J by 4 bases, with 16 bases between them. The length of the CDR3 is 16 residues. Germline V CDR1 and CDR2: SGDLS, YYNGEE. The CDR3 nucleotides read TGTGCCAGCAGCGGGAGAACAGGGACCCTTAATGAAAAACTGTTTTTT. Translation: CASSGRTGTLNEKLFF.

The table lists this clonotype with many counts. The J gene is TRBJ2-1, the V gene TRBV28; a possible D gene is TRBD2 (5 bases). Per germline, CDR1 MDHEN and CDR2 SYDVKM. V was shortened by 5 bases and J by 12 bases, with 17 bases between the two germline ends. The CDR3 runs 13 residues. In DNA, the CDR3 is TGTGCCAGCAGTATTAATGACGAACGGGGGCAGTTCTTC. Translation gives CASSINDERGQFF.

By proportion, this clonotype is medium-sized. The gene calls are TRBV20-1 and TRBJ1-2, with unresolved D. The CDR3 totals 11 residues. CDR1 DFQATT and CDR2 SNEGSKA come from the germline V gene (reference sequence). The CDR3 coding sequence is TGCAAACGACCTGATAACTATGGCTACACCTTC. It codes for CKRPDNYGYTF.

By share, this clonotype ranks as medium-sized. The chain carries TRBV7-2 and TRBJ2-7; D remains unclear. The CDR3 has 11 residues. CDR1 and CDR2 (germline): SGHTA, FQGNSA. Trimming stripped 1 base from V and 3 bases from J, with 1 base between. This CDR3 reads CASSLVYEQYF. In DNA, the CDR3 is TGTGCCAGCAGCTTAGTCTACGAGCAGTACTTC.

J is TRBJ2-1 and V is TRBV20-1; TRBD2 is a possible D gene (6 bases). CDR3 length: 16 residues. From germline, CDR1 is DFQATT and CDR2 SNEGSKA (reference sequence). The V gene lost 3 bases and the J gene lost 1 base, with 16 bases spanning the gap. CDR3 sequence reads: CSARVLVGGSYNEQFF. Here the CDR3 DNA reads TGCAGTGCTAGGGTACTAGTGGGAGGTTCCTACAATGAGCAGTTCTTC.

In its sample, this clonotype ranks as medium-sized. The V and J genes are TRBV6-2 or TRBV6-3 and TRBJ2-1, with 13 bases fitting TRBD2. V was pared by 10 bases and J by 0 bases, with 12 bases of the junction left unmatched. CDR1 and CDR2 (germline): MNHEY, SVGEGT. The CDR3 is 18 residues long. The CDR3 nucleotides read TGTGCCACCCAACCGGGACTAGCGGGACGTATCTCCTACAATGAGCAGTTCTTC. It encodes CATQPGLAGRISYNEQFF.

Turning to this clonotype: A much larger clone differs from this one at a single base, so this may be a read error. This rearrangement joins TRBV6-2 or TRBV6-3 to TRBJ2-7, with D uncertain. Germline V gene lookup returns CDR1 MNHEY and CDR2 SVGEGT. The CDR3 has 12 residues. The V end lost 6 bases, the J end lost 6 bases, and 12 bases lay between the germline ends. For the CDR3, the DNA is TGTGCCAGCAGAAGCACCCGATGCGAGCAGTACTTC. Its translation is CASRSTRCEQYF.

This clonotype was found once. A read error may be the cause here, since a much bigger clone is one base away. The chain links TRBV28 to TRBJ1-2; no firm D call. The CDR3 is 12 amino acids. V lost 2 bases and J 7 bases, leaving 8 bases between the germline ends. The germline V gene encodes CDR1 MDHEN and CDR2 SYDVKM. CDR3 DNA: TGTGCCAGCAGTTTAATATATGGTGGCTACACCTTC. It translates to CASSLIYGGYTF.

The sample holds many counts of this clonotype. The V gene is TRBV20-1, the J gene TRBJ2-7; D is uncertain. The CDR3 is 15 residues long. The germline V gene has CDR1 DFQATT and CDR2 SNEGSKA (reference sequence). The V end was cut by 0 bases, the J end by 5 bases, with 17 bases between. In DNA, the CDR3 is TGCAGTGCTAGAGACCCAAGGTCGGGTTTGGACGAGCAGTACTTC. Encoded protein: CSARDPRSGLDEQYF.

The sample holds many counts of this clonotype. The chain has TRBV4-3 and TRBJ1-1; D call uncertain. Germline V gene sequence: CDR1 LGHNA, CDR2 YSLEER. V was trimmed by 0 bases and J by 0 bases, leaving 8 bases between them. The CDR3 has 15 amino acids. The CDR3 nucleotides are TGCGCCAGCAGCCAAGATTATGGGTTGAACACTGAAGCTTTCTTT. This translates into CASSQDYGLNTEAFF.

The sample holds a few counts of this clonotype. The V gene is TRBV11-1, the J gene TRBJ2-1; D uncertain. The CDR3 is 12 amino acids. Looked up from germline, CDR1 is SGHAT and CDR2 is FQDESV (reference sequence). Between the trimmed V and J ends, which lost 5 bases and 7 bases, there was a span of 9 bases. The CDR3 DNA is TGTGCCAGCAGCCCAAACCAGAATGAGCAGTTCTTC. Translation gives CASSPNQNEQFF.

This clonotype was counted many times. The CDR3 loop is CSATPPGNLNSPLHF. CDR3 coding DNA: TGCAGTGCTACCCCCCCCGGGAATCTAAATTCACCCCTCCACTTT. The gene calls are TRBV20-1 and TRBJ1-6; D is ambiguous. Germline assignment: CDR1 DFQATT and CDR2 SNEGSKA (reference sequence). CDR3 length: 15 residues. The V end lost 4 bases, the J end lost 7 bases, and 17 bases lay between the germline ends.

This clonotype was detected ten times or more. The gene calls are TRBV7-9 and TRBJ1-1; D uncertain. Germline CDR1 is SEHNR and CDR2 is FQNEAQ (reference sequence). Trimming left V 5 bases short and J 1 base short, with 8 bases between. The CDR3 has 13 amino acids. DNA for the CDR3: TGTGCCAGCAGCCTAAACACGAACACTGAAGCTTTCTTT. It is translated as CASSLNTNTEAFF.

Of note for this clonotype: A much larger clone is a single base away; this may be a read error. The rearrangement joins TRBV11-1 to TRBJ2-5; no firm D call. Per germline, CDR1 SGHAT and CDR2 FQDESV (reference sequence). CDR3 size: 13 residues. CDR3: CASSFGSQETRYF. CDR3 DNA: TGTGCCAGCAGCTTTGGTAGCCAAGAGACCCGGTACTTC.

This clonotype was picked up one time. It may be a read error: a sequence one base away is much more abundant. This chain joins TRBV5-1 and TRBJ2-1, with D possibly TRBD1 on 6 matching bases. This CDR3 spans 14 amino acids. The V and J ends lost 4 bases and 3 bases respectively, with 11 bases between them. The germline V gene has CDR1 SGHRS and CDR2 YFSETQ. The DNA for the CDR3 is TGCGCCAGCAGCCGGGACACTTTCTACAATGAGCAGTTCTTC. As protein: CASSRDTFYNEQFF. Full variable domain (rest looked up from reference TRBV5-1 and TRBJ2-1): KAGVTQTPRYLIKTRGQQVTLSCSPISGHRSVSWYQQTPGQGLQFLFEYFSETQRNKGNFPGRFSGRQFSNSRSEMNVSTLELGDSALYLCASSRDTFYNEQFFGPGTRLTVL.